This TCR beta chain came from a study of T cells in Graves' hyperthyroidism and ophthalmopathy. About the study: At initial diagnosis, before any treatment had begun, peripheral blood was obtained.

This CDR3 comprises 15 residues. Looked up from germline, CDR1 is MDHEN and CDR2 is SYDVKM. J lost 5 bases, V lost 5 bases, and 8 bases had no gene match. The CDR3 regions of TCR beta were amplified from RNA transcripts. In the first-round RT-PCR of the TCR CDR3, the HTBI primer set was used. One entry per CDR3 protein, called by TCRdb with MiXCR from the multiplex PCR reads. The repertoire includes around 690,000 distinct CDR3 sequences, approximately 15% of them detected once, and about a sixth sits in the top ten. Graves' hyperthyroidism showing no ophthalmopathy progression within 18 months was considered stable. Diagnoses rested on clinical symptoms, serum thyroxine and TRAb, thyroid ultrasound and orbital computed tomography. This clonotype occurred many times.

The chain uses TRBV28 and TRBJ2-2; 7 bases align to TRBD1. The sequenced sample was blood. This TCR was recovered from a man over 45 with Graves' hyperthyroidism. CDR3 residues: CASSIYRGGTGELFF. CDR3 bases: TGTGCCAGCAGTATTTACAGGGGTGGTACCGGGGAGCTGTTTTTT.